This T cell receptor beta chain comes out of a study of response to subunit inactivated influenza vaccine. This clonotype was counted between two and nine times. TCRdb processed the RT-PCR reads anew with MiXCR; each CDR3 protein has one entry. The sample holds roughly 550,000 distinct CDR3 sequences, around 25% seen once. Separately, the same data were catalogued under a study of T cells expressing NK-cell markers. Per that study: Scientists made TCR beta cDNA using 5'RACE template switching with UMIs.

This material consisted of CD4+ T cells sorted from PBMCs, taken about 13 days after vaccination. The TCR sequence derives from a man over 45 who received an inactivated influenza vaccine.

The CDR3 DNA sequence: TGTGCCAGCTCACCAAGTAGCGGGGACTACAATGAGCAGTTCTTC. It translates to CASSPSSGDYNEQFF. The V call is TRBV18, the J call TRBJ2-1; 8 positions agree with TRBD2. The CDR3 is 15 residues long. CDR1 KGHSH and CDR2 LQKENI come from the germline V gene. The V segment lost 2 bases and the J segment 3 bases; nucleotides outside the gene matches: 3.